The clone carrying this T cell receptor beta chain was found a few times. The antigen remains unidentified. This specimen belongs to a study of T-cell reconstitution after alpha-beta-depleted transplantation in children. Unique molecular identifiers were incorporated during preparation of the TCRbeta library. TCRdb re-called the PCR reads with MiXCR, one entry per CDR3 protein. Here the sample spans roughly 670,000 distinct CDR3 sequences, about 12% being singletons. Broader study findings: Newly produced T cells mostly accounted for T-cell counts and diversity one year post-transplant. Some patients' high day-60 TCRbeta diversity was attributed to recipient cells surviving conditioning. It was reported that alpha-beta T cells came from several hundred expanded graft clones (about two months after transplant).

V was cut by 1 base and J by 0 bases, with 5 bases left in between. The CDR3 length is 14 residues. The germline gives CDR1 MDHEN, CDR2 SYDVKM. This TCR derives from a girl aged 2 to 9 with congenital amegakaryocytic thrombocytopenia, due to receive a stem cell transplant. The chain couples TRBV28 to TRBJ2-3; D remains unclear. The sample was PBMCs, taken before TCRalphabeta/CD19-depleted stem cell transplant. The CDR3 sequence is CASSLYSSTDTQYF. CDR3 sequence (DNA): TGTGCCAGCAGTTTATACTCGAGCACAGATACGCAGTATTTT.